Shown below are 5 T cell receptor beta chains from a single sample sequenced in a study of cytomegalovirus exposure and HLA in healthy donors. The PCR was carried out with 60 Vbeta primers and 13 Jbeta primers. Method: immunoSEQ multiplex PCR; TCRdb's copy keeps in-frame clones and lacks some. The data show roughly 130,000 clones, around 72% seen once. Sequencing input: PBMCs. These receptors all come from a woman aged 40 to 50 in good health and CMV-seronegative.

The chain carries TRBV6-6 and TRBJ1-2; 7 bases match TRBD1. V shed 4 bases and J 6 bases; nucleotides not matched to a gene: 5. The CDR3 is made up of 13 amino acids. The germline V gene encodes CDR1 MNHNY and CDR2 SVGAGI (reference sequence). The CDR3 DNA reads TGTGCCAGCAGTTTAGGGGGCGGGAATGGCTACACCTTC. Residues: CASSLGGGNGYTF.

This chain joins TRBV6-5 and TRBJ1-2; D uncertain. Germline CDR1 MNHEY, CDR2 SVGAGI. Trimming took off 2 bases at V and 2 bases at J, with 12 bases between the two ends. This CDR3 has 15 residues. DNA for the CDR3: TGTGCCAGCAGTTACGGAGGGCAGGCGAACTATGGCTACACCTTC. As protein: CASSYGGQANYGYTF.

The rearrangement uses TRBV28 and TRBJ1-5; 10 bases are shared with TRBD1. The CDR3 extends over 15 amino acids. V trimming: 6 bases; J trimming: 7 bases; junction bases outside the gene matches: 9. In germline, CDR1 is MDHEN, CDR2 SYDVKM. The CDR3 protein is CASRRTGGPLQPQHF. DNA of the CDR3: TGTGCCAGCAGACGGACAGGGGGACCCCTCCAGCCCCAGCATTTT.

The V and J genes are TRBV9 and TRBJ2-1, with TRBD1 as a possible D gene (5 bases). Germline CDR1 reads SGDLS; CDR2 reads YYNGEE. This CDR3 region has 17 residues. The V and J ends lost 1 base and 0 bases respectively, with 14 bases between them. DNA for the CDR3: TGTGCCAGCAGCGTATCCAGGGTCTCCAACTCCTACAATGAGCAGTTCTTC. Its protein is CASSVSRVSNSYNEQFF.

V is TRBV18 and J is TRBJ1-2; the match to TRBD1 covers 8 bases. The CDR3 has 17 amino acids. V dropped 0 bases and J dropped 7; count of bases not matched to a gene: 13. The V gene's germline CDR1 is KGHSH and CDR2 LQKENI. The CDR3 coding sequence is TGTGCCAGCTCACCACCGATTCTTCCCGGGACAGGCAGTGGCTACACCTTC. This sequence encodes CASSPPILPGTGSGYTF.